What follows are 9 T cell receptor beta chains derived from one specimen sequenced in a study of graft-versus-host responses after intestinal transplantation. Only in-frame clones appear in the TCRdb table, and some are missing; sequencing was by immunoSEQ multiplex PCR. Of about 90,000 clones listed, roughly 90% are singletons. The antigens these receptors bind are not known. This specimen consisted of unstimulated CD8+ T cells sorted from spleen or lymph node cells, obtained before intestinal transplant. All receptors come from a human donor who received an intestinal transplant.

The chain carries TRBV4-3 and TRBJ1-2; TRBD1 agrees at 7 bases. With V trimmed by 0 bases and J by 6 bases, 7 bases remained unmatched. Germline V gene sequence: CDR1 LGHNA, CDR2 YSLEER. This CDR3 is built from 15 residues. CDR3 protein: CASSQEEPGQNGYTF. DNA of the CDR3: TGCGCCAGCAGCCAAGAAGAACCGGGACAGAATGGCTACACCTTC.

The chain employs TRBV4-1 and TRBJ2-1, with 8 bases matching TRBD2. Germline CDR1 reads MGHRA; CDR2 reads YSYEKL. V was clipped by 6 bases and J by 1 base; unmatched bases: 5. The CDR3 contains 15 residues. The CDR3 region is CASSSLAGSYNEQFF. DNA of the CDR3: TGCGCCAGCAGTTCCTTAGCGGGGTCCTACAATGAGCAGTTCTTC.

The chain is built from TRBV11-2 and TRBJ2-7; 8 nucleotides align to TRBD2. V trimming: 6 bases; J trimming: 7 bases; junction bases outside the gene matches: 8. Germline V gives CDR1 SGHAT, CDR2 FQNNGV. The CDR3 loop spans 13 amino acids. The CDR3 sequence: CASSSGTVGEQYF. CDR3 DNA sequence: TGTGCCAGCAGTAGCGGGACGGTTGGTGAGCAGTACTTC.

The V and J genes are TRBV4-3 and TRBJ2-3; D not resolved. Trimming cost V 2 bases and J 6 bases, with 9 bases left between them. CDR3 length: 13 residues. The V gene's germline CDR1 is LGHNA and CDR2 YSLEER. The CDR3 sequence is CASSQTMFDTQYF. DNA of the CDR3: TGCGCCAGCAGCCAAACTATGTTTGATACGCAGTATTTT.

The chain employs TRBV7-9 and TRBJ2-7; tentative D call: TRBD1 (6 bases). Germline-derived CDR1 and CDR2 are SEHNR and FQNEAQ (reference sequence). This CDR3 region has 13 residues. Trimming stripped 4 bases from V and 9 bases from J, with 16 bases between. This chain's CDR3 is CASSSSGHLGQYF. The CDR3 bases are TGTGCCAGCAGCTCTTCGGGACATCTTGGGCAGTACTTC. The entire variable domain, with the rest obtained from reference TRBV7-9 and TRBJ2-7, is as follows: DTGVSQNPRHKITKRGQNVTFRCDPISEHNRLYWYRQTLGQGPEFLTYFQNEAQLEKSRLLSDRFSAERPKGSFSTLEIQRTEQGDSAMYLCASSSSGHLGQYFGPGTRLTVT.

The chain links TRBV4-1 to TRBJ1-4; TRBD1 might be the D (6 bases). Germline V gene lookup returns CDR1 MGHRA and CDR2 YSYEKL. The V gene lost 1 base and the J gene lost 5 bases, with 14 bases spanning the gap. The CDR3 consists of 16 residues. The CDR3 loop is CASSQGRAGGNEKLFF. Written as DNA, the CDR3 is TGCGCCAGCAGCCAAGGCCGGGCGGGGGGCAATGAAAAACTGTTTTTT.

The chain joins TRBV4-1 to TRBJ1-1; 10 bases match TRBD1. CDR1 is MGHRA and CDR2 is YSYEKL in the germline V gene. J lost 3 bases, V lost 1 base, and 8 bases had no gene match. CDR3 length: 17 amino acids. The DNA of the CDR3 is TGCGCCAGCAGCCAAGTTCCGGGACAGGGGATGGACACTGAAGCTTTCTTT. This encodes CASSQVPGQGMDTEAFF.

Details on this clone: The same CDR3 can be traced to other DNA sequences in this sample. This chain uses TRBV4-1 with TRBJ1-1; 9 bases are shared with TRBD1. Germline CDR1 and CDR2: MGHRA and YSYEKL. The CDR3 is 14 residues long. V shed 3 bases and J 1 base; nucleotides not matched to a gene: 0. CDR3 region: CASSQGQGNTEAFF. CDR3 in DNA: TGCGCCAGCAGCCAGGGACAGGGGAACACTGAAGCTTTCTTT.

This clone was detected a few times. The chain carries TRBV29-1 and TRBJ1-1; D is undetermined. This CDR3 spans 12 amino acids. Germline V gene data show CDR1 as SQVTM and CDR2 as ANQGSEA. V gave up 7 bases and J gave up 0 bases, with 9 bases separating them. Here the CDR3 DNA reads TGCAGCGGCCGGGGAATGAACACTGAAGCTTTCTTT. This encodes CSGRGMNTEAFF.